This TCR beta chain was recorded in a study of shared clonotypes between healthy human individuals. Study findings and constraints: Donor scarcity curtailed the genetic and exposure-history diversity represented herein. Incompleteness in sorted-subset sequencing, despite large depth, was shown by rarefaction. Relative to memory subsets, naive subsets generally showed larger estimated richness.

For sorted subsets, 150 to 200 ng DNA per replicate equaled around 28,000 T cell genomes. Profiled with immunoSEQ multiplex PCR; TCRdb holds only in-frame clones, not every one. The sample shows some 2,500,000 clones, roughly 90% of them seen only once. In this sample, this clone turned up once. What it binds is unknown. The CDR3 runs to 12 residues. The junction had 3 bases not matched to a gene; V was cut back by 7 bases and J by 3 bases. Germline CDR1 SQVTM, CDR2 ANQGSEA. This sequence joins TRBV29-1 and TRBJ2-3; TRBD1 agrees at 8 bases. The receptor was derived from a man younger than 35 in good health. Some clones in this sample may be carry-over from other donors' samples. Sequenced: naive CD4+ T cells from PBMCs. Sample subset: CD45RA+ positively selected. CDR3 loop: CSGGQATDTQYF. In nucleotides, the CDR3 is TGCAGCGGGGGACAGGCAACAGATACGCAGTATTTT.